What follows is one TCR beta chain and its context. What it recognizes is unknown. TCRdb re-derived calls from the 5' RACE reads in MiXCR, one entry per CDR3 protein. The sample contains 250,000 to 300,000 distinct CDR3 sequences, less than 20% of which appear only once. The data are from a study of T-cell memory formation after mild COVID-19. Study-wide points: Mainly in CM and EM were contracting CD4+ clones; CD8+ were in EMRA. While clones contracting from day 15 to 85 were balanced between CD4 and CD8, later expanders leaned CD4+.

V lost 8 bases to trimming and J lost 1 base, with 8 bases between them. CDR3 length equals 12 residues. The germline V gene encodes CDR1 SGHDN and CDR2 FVKESK. The source is a man aged 18 to 30 who had mild COVID-19 (a few samples of this study predate the infection). Cell type and time point are not known. This sequence joins TRBV14 and TRBJ2-5; a weak D match, TRBD2 (6 bases). The sample comprised PBMCs or a T cell subset sorted from them (not recorded which). As DNA, the CDR3 is TGTGCCAGCGGGACTTCCCAAGAGACCCAGTACTTC. Translated, it gives CASGTSQETQYF.